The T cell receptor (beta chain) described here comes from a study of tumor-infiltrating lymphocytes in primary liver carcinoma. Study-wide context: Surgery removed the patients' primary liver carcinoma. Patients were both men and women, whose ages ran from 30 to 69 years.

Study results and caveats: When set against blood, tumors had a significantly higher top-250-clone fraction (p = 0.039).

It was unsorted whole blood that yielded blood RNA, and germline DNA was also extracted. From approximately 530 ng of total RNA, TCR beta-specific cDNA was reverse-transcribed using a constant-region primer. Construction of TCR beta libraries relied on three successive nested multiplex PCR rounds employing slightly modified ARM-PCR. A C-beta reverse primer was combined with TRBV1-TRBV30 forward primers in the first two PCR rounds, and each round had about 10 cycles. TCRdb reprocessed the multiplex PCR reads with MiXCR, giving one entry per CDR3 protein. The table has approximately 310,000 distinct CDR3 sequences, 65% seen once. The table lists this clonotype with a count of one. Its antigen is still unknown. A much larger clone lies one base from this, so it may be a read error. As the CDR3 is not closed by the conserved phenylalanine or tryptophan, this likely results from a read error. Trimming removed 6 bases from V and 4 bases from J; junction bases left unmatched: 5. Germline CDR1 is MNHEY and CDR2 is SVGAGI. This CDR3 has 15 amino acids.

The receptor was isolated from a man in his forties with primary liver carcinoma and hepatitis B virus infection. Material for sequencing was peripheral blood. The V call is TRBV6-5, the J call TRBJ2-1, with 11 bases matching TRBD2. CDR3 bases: TGTGCCAGCAGCCTGGGGACTAGCGGTTACAATGAGCAGTTCTTA. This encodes CASSLGTSGYNEQFL.